This T cell receptor beta chain was recovered during a study of blood T cell repertoires in COVID-19 (dated by TCRdb to about 2020). About the study as a whole: Collaborator samples came from the United States, Italy and Spain and covered acute and convalescent phases of COVID-19. The repertoires were released in a freely available public database intended as a resource for research on the immune response to SARS-CoV-2. Where available, HLA class I and class II types were obtained from metadata supplied by the sample provider rather than from assay-based typing. The sample metadata nearly always contained a de-identified subject ID, COVID-19 status, age in years and sex. The material from the prospective study consisted of cDNA or gDNA derived from T cells, B-cell-depleted T cells, or PBMCs. Subjects who had been exposed to COVID-19, were actively infected with it, or had recovered from it provided the deeply sampled blood TCRbeta repertoires that made up the dataset. The samples were drawn from the first 160 participants of the ongoing ImmuneRACE study and from some 1,300 subjects provided by 6 global collaborators. What the research found in general, with its limitations: How much clinical and demographic metadata was included differed by source and by participant, and the metadata was provided uncurated.

TCRbeta CDR3 regions were amplified from genomic DNA by means of the immunoSEQ Assay, a bias-controlled multiplex PCR. Per the original workflow: Nucleated cell counts per sample were estimated from amplification of reference gene primers within the assay. Sequence reads were collapsed and filtered to measure the absolute abundance of every unique TCRbeta CDR3 rearrangement. Productive Simpson clonality was computed per sample as the square root of Simpson's diversity index over productive rearrangements. TCRdb took over this immuneACCESS table, retaining in-frame rearrangements with V and J assigned. Such tables are incomplete; in checked studies, under half of the missing clones stem from an unresolved V gene, and the remainder is unexplained. The D gene and trimming were derived from the DNA, and the V and J assignments and clone size from that table. This sample has some 300,000 clones in its table, and roughly 89% of those were observed once. The top ten hold 2.9% of the sample.

Participants in the prospective study were enrolled through a virtual design, were aged roughly 18 to 100 years, and lived in 24 United States geographic areas. In the prospective study, cohorts were assigned on the basis of participant-reported clinical history obtained from a screening survey and a study questionnaire. A participant counted as exposed if, within 2 weeks of entering the study, that participant had been in contact with someone who had a PCR-confirmed or clinician-diagnosed COVID-19 case. Mobile phlebotomists in the prospective study collected whole blood, serum and a nasopharyngeal or oropharyngeal swab from every participant. Prospective study participants could optionally give additional blood draws and questionnaires over a roughly two-month period. Before DNA extraction, blood samples from the prospective study were shipped at room temperature or frozen. Between the V and J ends, shortened by 2 bases and 10 bases respectively, the junction contains 14 bases. Measured from the cysteine to the phenylalanine, the CDR3 is 12 residues long. The entry retains the CDR3 DNA only, 36 bases that are in frame from base 1. Sequences GTSNPN (CDR1) and SVGIG (CDR2) are obtained from the germline V gene (reference sequence).

Remarks on this clone: Its antigen target is currently unknown. One base away there is no much larger clone; base qualities are not given.

Here the chain combines TRBV30 and TRBJ1-1, with a weak D call of TRBD1 (5 bases match). Sequenced material: PBMCs or T cells enriched from blood (not recorded which). The source of this sequence is a woman aged 45-65 years who had been exposed to COVID-19. The sequenced DNA is TGTGCCTGGAGTCCGGGGGGTGTAGGAGCTTTCTTT. This encodes CAWSPGGVGAFF.